This T cell receptor beta chain was sequenced for a study of blood T cell repertoires in COVID-19. V dropped 5 bases and J dropped 5 bases, with 15 bases sitting between them. Per germline, CDR1 MNHEY and CDR2 SVGAGI. The length of the CDR3 is 14 residues. Sequenced by immunoSEQ multiplex PCR; TCRdb stores in-frame clones only, minus some. Seen here are about 180,000 clones, approximately 82% observed once, and the top ten hold about 16%. This TCR was sampled from a man aged 50-60 years who had recovered from COVID-19. Sequencing used PBMCs or T cells enriched from blood (not recorded which). The chain couples TRBV6-5 to TRBJ1-1; a weak D match, TRBD1 (5 bases). DNA of the CDR3: TGTGCCAGCAGTCCCCCTGGTCAGGGAACTGAAGCTTTCTTT. Its translation: CASSPPGQGTEAFF.